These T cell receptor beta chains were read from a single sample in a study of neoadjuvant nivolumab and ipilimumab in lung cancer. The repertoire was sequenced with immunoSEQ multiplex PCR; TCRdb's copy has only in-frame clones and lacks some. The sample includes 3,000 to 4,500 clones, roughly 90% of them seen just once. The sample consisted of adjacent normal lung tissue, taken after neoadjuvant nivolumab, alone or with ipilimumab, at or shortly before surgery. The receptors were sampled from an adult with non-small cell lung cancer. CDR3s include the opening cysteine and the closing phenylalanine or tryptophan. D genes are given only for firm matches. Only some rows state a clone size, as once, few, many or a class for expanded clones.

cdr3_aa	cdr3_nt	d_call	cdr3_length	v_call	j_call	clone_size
CASRLAPEPYNEQFF	TGTGCCAGCAGACTAGCACCTGAACCCTACAATGAGCAGTTCTTC	-	15	TRBV2	TRBJ2-1	-
CASSLEAGIGELFF	TGCGCCAGCAGCTTGGAAGCAGGAATCGGGGAGCTGTTTTTT	-	14	TRBV5-1	TRBJ2-2	-
CASSLVGGGSAYNEQFF	TGCGCCAGCAGCTTGGTTGGGGGAGGGTCGGCGTACAATGAGCAGTTCTTC	TRBD2	17	TRBV5-1	TRBJ2-1	once
CASSGQVVGEKLFF	TGCGCCAGCAGCGGACAGGTTGTCGGCGAAAAACTGTTTTTT	TRBD1	14	TRBV5-1	TRBJ1-4	-
CASSIREGSDTQYF	TGTGCCAGTAGTATCCGGGAGGGATCAGATACGCAGTATTTT	TRBD2	14	TRBV19	TRBJ2-3	-
CASSRLAGGMGEQYF	TGTGCCAGCAGTCGGCTAGCGGGAGGAATGGGCGAGCAGTACTTC	TRBD2	15	TRBV5-6	TRBJ2-7	-
CAISEGGRRTDTQYF	TGTGCCATCAGTGAAGGAGGGAGGCGCACAGATACGCAGTATTTT	-	15	TRBV10-3	TRBJ2-3	-
CASSAGPRSSYEQYF	TGTGCCAGCAGCGCCGGGCCGAGGAGCTCCTACGAGCAGTACTTC	-	15	TRBV5-6	TRBJ2-7	-
CASSLGGGIQETQYF	TGTGCCAGCAGCTTAGGGGGAGGAATCCAAGAGACCCAGTACTTC	-	15	TRBV11-2	TRBJ2-5	-
CASSQDSGHRKAYEQYF	TGTGCCAGCAGCCAAGATAGCGGGCATAGAAAGGCCTACGAGCAGTACTTC	TRBD2	17	TRBV14	TRBJ2-7	once
CASSLTTTSYEQYF	TGTGCCAGCAGCCTAACGACAACATCTTACGAGCAGTACTTC	-	14	TRBV6-5	TRBJ2-7	-
CASSLIKGPAYEQYF	TGTGCCAGCAGCCTTATAAAGGGTCCTGCCTACGAGCAGTACTTC	-	15	TRBV14	TRBJ2-7	-
CSARTQGADTGELFF	TGCAGCGCCAGGACACAGGGGGCGGACACCGGGGAGCTGTTTTTT	TRBD1	15	TRBV29-1	TRBJ2-2	-
CAAGRPNTEAFF	TGTGCGGCGGGACGGCCTAACACTGAAGCTTTCTTT	-	12	TRBV19	TRBJ1-1	-
CASTRDLATDTQYF	TGTGCCAGCACCCGGGACTTAGCCACAGATACGCAGTATTTT	-	14	TRBV6-1	TRBJ2-3	-
CATSRSLEDQETQYF	TGTGCCACCAGCAGGTCCCTAGAGGATCAAGAGACCCAGTACTTC	-	15	TRBV15	TRBJ2-5	-
CASSLYVMDTQYF	TGCGCCAGCAGCTTGTACGTTATGGATACGCAGTATTTT	-	13	TRBV5-1	TRBJ2-3	few
CASSHRGEQYF	TGTGCCAGCAGTCACAGGGGTGAGCAGTACTTC	TRBD1	11	TRBV25-1	TRBJ2-7	once
CASSLYLEKLFF	TGTGCCAGCAGTTTATATCTCGAAAAACTGTTTTTT	-	12	TRBV28	TRBJ1-4	-
CASSGYQETQYF	TGTGCCAGCAGTGGGTACCAAGAGACCCAGTACTTC	-	12	TRBV6-1	TRBJ2-5	-
CASADKRGEQFF	TGTGCCAGTGCGGATAAGCGAGGTGAGCAGTTCTTC	-	12	TRBV19	TRBJ2-1	-
CASSLAIGVPNNEQFF	TGCGCCAGCAGCTTGGCCATAGGGGTACCTAACAATGAGCAGTTCTTC	-	16	TRBV5-1	TRBJ2-1	-
CASSQTGDSAYEQYF	TGTGCCAGCAGCCAGACAGGGGATAGCGCCTACGAGCAGTACTTC	TRBD1	15	TRBV6-6	TRBJ2-7	once
CASSQVLTGLMNTEAFF	TGTGCCAGCAGCCAAGTCCTCACAGGGCTTATGAACACTGAAGCTTTCTTT	-	17	TRBV14	TRBJ1-1	-
CASSQAGQGKIAFF	TGCGCCAGCAGCCAGGCAGGACAGGGAAAAATAGCTTTCTTT	TRBD1	14	TRBV4-1	TRBJ1-1	once
CASSRTGGTEAFF	TGCGCCAGCAGCCGGACAGGGGGCACTGAAGCTTTCTTT	TRBD1	13	TRBV5-1	TRBJ1-1	-
CASSPWGYTDTEAFF	TGTGCCAGCAGCCCCTGGGGGTATACGGACACTGAAGCTTTCTTT	-	15	TRBV14	TRBJ1-1	-
CASSLGAQGAYEQYF	TGTGCCAGCAGTTTAGGCGCGCAGGGGGCATACGAGCAGTACTTC	TRBD1	15	TRBV27	TRBJ2-7	-
CASRASGFTGNTIYF	TGTGCCAGCAGGGCTAGTGGGTTCACTGGAAACACCATATATTTT	-	15	TRBV13	TRBJ1-3	few
CASSRRQGPNQPQHF	TGTGCCAGCAGCCGACGACAGGGTCCCAATCAGCCCCAGCATTTT	TRBD1	15	TRBV28	TRBJ1-5	-
CASSELEGTDTQYF	TGTGCCAGCAGTGAATTGGAGGGAACAGATACGCAGTATTTT	-	14	TRBV2	TRBJ2-3	-
CASRIPGLAGVGGQETQYF	TGTGCCAGCAGGATTCCGGGACTAGCGGGAGTAGGGGGACAAGAGACCCAGTACTTC	TRBD2	19	TRBV2	TRBJ2-5	-
CAAGRDYDNEQFF	TGTGCCGCGGGACGGGACTACGACAATGAGCAGTTCTTC	TRBD2	13	TRBV6-1	TRBJ2-1	-
CASRGAGADNEKLFF	TGCGCCAGCAGGGGCGCCGGGGCGGATAATGAAAAACTGTTTTTT	-	15	TRBV5-1	TRBJ1-4	-
CASRASDSQKSGYTF	TGTGCCAGCAGGGCTTCGGACAGCCAAAAGTCTGGCTACACCTTC	-	15	TRBV2	TRBJ1-2	-
CASRVGTPRDNEQFF	TGTGCCAGCAGGGTGGGGACCCCCAGGGACAATGAGCAGTTCTTC	-	15	TRBV5-6	TRBJ2-1	-
CASSEGGRTSTDTQYF	TGTGCCAGCAGTGAAGGGGGCAGGACCAGCACAGATACGCAGTATTTT	-	16	TRBV2	TRBJ2-3	-